These 27 T cell receptor beta chains came from one sample sequenced in a study of T cell changes during pregnancy in multiple sclerosis. The repertoire was sequenced with immunoSEQ multiplex PCR; TCRdb's copy has only in-frame clones and lacks some. The sample consists of around 60,000 clones, 93% of them appearing once. Sequencing was performed on CD4+ T cells from peripheral blood mononuclear cells, taken before pregnancy. All receptors derive from a female donor with multiple sclerosis, enrolled in a pregnancy study.

The V call is TRBV29-1, the J call TRBJ2-7, with D maybe TRBD2 (5 bases). The CDR3 spans 12 residues. Trimming cost V 4 bases and J 7 bases, with 14 bases left between them. Germline lookup yields CDR1 SQVTM and CDR2 ANQGSEA. CDR3 region: CSVGQLSGEQYF. CDR3 coding DNA: TGCAGCGTTGGGCAGTTAAGCGGTGAGCAGTACTTC.

The chain links TRBV11-2 to TRBJ2-7; the D is unclear. The CDR3 covers 13 residues. With 3 bases removed from V and 6 bases from J, the gap between germline ends came to 12 bases. Germline CDR1 reads SGHAT; CDR2 reads FQNNGV. This CDR3 is CASSFVRVPEQYF. Written as DNA, the CDR3 is TGTGCCAGCAGCTTCGTGCGAGTACCCGAGCAGTACTTC.

The V gene is TRBV5-5, the J gene TRBJ2-5; 8 positions agree with TRBD1. The CDR3 spans 15 residues. Germline V gives CDR1 SGHKS, CDR2 YYEKEE (reference sequence). Trimming at V came to 7 bases and at J to 3 bases, leaving 11 bases not matched to a gene. The CDR3 protein is CASHALGTGEETQYF. The CDR3 nucleotides are TGTGCCAGCCACGCGTTGGGGACAGGAGAAGAGACCCAGTACTTC.

The rearrangement joins TRBV7-2 to TRBJ2-7; TRBD2 agrees at 7 bases. CDR3 size: 15 residues. From germline, CDR1 is SGHTA and CDR2 FQGNSA. The trim removed 5 bases at V and 1 base at J, leaving 8 bases unmatched. The CDR3 is CASSPAGDGSYEQYF. The DNA for the CDR3 is TGTGCCAGCAGCCCCGCGGGGGACGGATCCTACGAGCAGTACTTC.

The gene calls are TRBV5-1 and TRBJ2-2; maybe TRBD1 (6 bases). The CDR3 runs to 13 residues. Trimming pared 0 bases from V and 10 bases from J, leaving 10 bases between. Germline CDR1 reads SGHRS; CDR2 reads YFSETQ. Here the CDR3 reads CASSLAAGEELFF. The CDR3 DNA is TGCGCCAGCAGCTTGGCCGCAGGGGAGGAGCTGTTTTTT.

This chain joins TRBV9 and TRBJ1-1; D gene uncertain. Per germline, CDR1 SGDLS and CDR2 YYNGEE. Trimming shortened V by 3 bases and J by 5 bases, and 11 bases separated the two germline ends. This CDR3 spans 13 amino acids. CDR3 sequence reads: CASSAGTGTEAFF. In DNA form, the CDR3 reads TGTGCCAGCAGCGCCGGAACGGGGACTGAAGCTTTCTTT.

The CDR3 nucleotides read TGTGCCAGTCTTCAGGGGGCATTAAACTATGGCTACACCTTC. This gives the protein CASLQGALNYGYTF. The V call is TRBV28, the J call TRBJ1-2; 8 bases match TRBD1. The germline gives CDR1 MDHEN, CDR2 SYDVKM. This CDR3 is 14 amino acids long. With V trimmed by 9 bases and J by 2 bases, 8 bases remained unmatched.

The chain joins TRBV28 to TRBJ1-3, with D possibly being TRBD1 (6 bases). Per germline, CDR1 MDHEN and CDR2 SYDVKM. CDR3 length equals 15 residues. V lost 2 bases and J lost 2, with 10 bases in between. This CDR3 is CASSLPTGPGNTIYF. DNA for the CDR3: TGTGCCAGCAGTTTACCGACAGGTCCTGGAAACACCATATATTTT.

The chain uses TRBV20-1 and TRBJ2-1; D gene uncertain. Trimming stripped 5 bases from V and 7 bases from J, with 6 bases between. This CDR3 spans 10 amino acids. Germline loops: CDR1 DFQATT, CDR2 SNEGSKA (reference sequence). CDR3 in DNA: TGCAGTGCTTCGCAGAATGAGCAGTTCTTC. It yields the protein CSASQNEQFF.

In this sample, this clone turned up once. The gene calls are TRBV30 and TRBJ1-3; no firm D call. Germline V gives CDR1 GTSNPN, CDR2 SVGIG (reference sequence). The V gene lost 6 bases and the J gene lost 0 bases, with 3 bases spanning the gap. CDR3 size: 11 residues. The CDR3 protein is CACISGNTIYF. CDR3 DNA sequence: TGTGCCTGTATCTCTGGAAACACCATATATTTT.

The CDR3 coding sequence is TGTGCCACCAGCAGAGGCGAGAAATCAACTAATGAAAAACTGTTTTTT. This translates into CATSRGEKSTNEKLFF. The chain is built from TRBV15 and TRBJ1-4, with unresolved D. Trimming cost V 1 base and J 0 bases, with 9 bases left between them. Germline V gene data show CDR1 as LNHNV and CDR2 as YYDKDF (reference sequence). The CDR3 length is 16 residues.

This clone was seen a handful of times. Here the CDR3 DNA reads TGTGCCAGCAGCGTAGGGCAGGGGCAAGAGACCCAGTACTTC. This sequence encodes CASSVGQGQETQYF. The chain couples TRBV9 to TRBJ2-5; maybe TRBD1 (6 bases). V lost 0 bases to trimming and J lost 2 bases, with 8 bases between them. The germline CDR1 and CDR2 sequences are SGDLS and YYNGEE. This CDR3 is built from 14 residues.

This clone was detected only once. The gene calls are TRBV28 and TRBJ1-5, with 8 bases lining up with TRBD1. This CDR3 comprises 14 residues. After removal of 6 bases from V and 7 bases from J, the junction contained 8 bases not matched to a gene. CDR1 and CDR2 (germline): MDHEN, SYDVKM. CDR3: CASRAGQGGQPQHF. CDR3 sequence (DNA): TGTGCCAGCAGGGCCGGACAGGGAGGACAGCCCCAGCATTTT.

This sequence joins TRBV27 and TRBJ2-1, with TRBD2 identical over 10 bases. The CDR3 totals 17 residues. Germline CDR1 reads MNHEY; CDR2 reads SMNVEV (reference sequence). The junction had 11 bases not matched to a gene; V was cut back by 2 bases and J by 7 bases. Written as DNA, the CDR3 is TGTGCCAGCAGTTTAGAGGGACTAGCGACTTCAAGGAATGAGCAGTTCTTC. This gives the protein CASSLEGLATSRNEQFF.

J is TRBJ2-6 and V is TRBV7-3, with a weak D call TRBD2 (5 bases). The CDR3 has 15 amino acids. Between the trimmed V and J ends, which lost 6 bases and 2 bases, there was a span of 11 bases. The germline gives CDR1 SGHTA, CDR2 FQGTGA. The CDR3 is CASSPAGPGANVLTF. The CDR3 DNA is TGTGCCAGCAGTCCGGCGGGTCCTGGGGCCAACGTCCTGACTTTC.

The V call is TRBV5-4, the J call TRBJ2-3, with 10 bases lining up with TRBD1. Germline loops: CDR1 SGHNT, CDR2 YYREEE (reference sequence). Germline trimming cut 4 bases from V and 3 bases from J; bases unmatched to any gene: 2. This CDR3 spans 14 amino acids. The CDR3 DNA reads TGTGCCAGCAGCAGGGACAGGGGAACAGATACGCAGTATTTT. The encoded protein is CASSRDRGTDTQYF.

The chain employs TRBV11-2 and TRBJ2-4; 14 nucleotides agree with TRBD2. V shed 1 base and J 10 bases; nucleotides not matched to a gene: 3. The CDR3 has 15 residues. Germline V gene lookup returns CDR1 SGHAT and CDR2 FQNNGV. CDR3: CASSLVGLAGGIQYF. CDR3 DNA sequence: TGTGCCAGCAGCTTAGTTGGACTAGCGGGGGGAATTCAGTACTTC.

This chain connects TRBV11-3 to TRBJ1-2; TRBD1 is a possible D gene (6 bases). The CDR3 loop spans 16 amino acids. The germline V and J ends were trimmed by 2 bases and 6 bases, with 19 bases remaining between them. The germline gives CDR1 SGHNT, CDR2 YENEEA. The CDR3 bases are TGTGCCAGCAGCTTAAGGCCAGGGGAACAAGTACATGGCTACACCTTC. It is translated as CASSLRPGEQVHGYTF.

This clone is a singleton in its sample. The V gene is TRBV25-1, the J gene TRBJ2-5, with D maybe TRBD2 (5 bases). The CDR3 loop spans 15 amino acids. CDR1 and CDR2 (germline): MGHDK, SYGVNS. Trimming took 3 bases from V and 5 from J, leaving 16 bases between them. CDR3: CASSEPADPLETQYF. The DNA for the CDR3 is TGTGCCAGCAGTGAGCCAGCGGACCCCTTGGAGACCCAGTACTTC.

This clone was recorded a few times. V gene TRBV6-1 combines with J gene TRBJ2-6; a weak D match, TRBD1 (6 bases). Germline V gene data show CDR1 as MNHNS and CDR2 as SASEGT. CDR3 length: 16 residues. V lost 2 bases, J lost 5 bases, and 13 bases lay in between. The chain's CDR3 is CASSEWSQGRANVLTF. For the CDR3, the DNA is TGTGCCAGCAGTGAATGGTCACAGGGTAGGGCCAACGTCCTGACTTTC.

J is TRBJ1-1 and V is TRBV2; the match to TRBD1 covers 7 bases. V was clipped by 10 bases and J by 4 bases; unmatched bases: 15. Germline CDR1 is SNHLY and CDR2 is FYNNEI. The CDR3 covers 15 residues. The CDR3 here is CATIIRGPQGTEAFF. The CDR3 region has the DNA TGTGCCACCATCATTAGGGGGCCCCAGGGCACTGAAGCTTTCTTT.

The count of this clone is one. The chain links TRBV5-4 to TRBJ2-7, with a weak D call TRBD2 (5 bases). The germline V and J ends were trimmed by 3 bases and 6 bases, with 13 bases remaining between them. Germline CDR1 reads SGHNT; CDR2 reads YYREEE (reference sequence). This CDR3 comprises 13 residues. Written as DNA, the CDR3 is TGTGCCAGCAGCTATCCCCCTGGAGGCGAGCAGTACTTC. This gives the protein CASSYPPGGEQYF.

This chain connects TRBV7-2 to TRBJ2-1; 7 bases are shared with TRBD2. V gave up 4 bases and J gave up 9 bases; unmatched junction bases: 9. There are 14 residues in the CDR3. Looked up from germline, CDR1 is SGHTA and CDR2 is FQGNSA. The CDR3 DNA reads as TGTGCCAGCAGCTCTGGACTAGGGGCGGGTGAGCAGTTCTTC. The encoded protein is CASSSGLGAGEQFF.

CDR3 DNA: TGTGCCTTTAACCGCGGGACAGGGGAGAGGTATGGCTACACCTTC. This gives the protein CAFNRGTGERYGYTF. This chain links TRBV30 with TRBJ1-2; 10 bases agree with TRBD1. Losses at the gene ends were 7 bases for V and 5 bases for J; bases not matched to a gene: 13. This CDR3 is built from 15 residues. Germline V CDR1 and CDR2: GTSNPN, SVGIG (reference sequence).

This chain joins TRBV4-2 and TRBJ2-1; 9 bases line up with TRBD2. Germline CDR1 LGHNA, CDR2 YNFKEQ. This CDR3 contains 19 residues. Germline trimming cut 0 bases from V and 2 bases from J; bases unmatched to any gene: 11. The chain's CDR3 is CASSQDRGTASGTYNEQFF. CDR3 in DNA: TGTGCCAGCAGCCAAGATAGAGGGACTGCTAGCGGGACCTACAATGAGCAGTTCTTC.

The chain is built from TRBV6-6 and TRBJ2-1, with 12 bases lining up with TRBD2. The length of the CDR3 is 14 residues. Germline CDR1 and CDR2: MNHNY and SVGAGI (reference sequence). Trimming removed 10 bases from V and 4 bases from J; junction bases left unmatched: 5. Here the CDR3 reads CATRLAGVYNEQFF. For the CDR3, the DNA is TGTGCCACCCGACTAGCGGGAGTTTACAATGAGCAGTTCTTC.

V gene TRBV15 combines with J gene TRBJ2-1, with 13 bases that match TRBD2. The CDR3 is made up of 18 amino acids. Germline-derived CDR1 and CDR2 are LNHNV and YYDKDF (reference sequence). V dropped 1 base and J dropped 7; count of bases not matched to a gene: 10. The CDR3 spells CATSRALGLAGAGNEQFF. CDR3 nucleotides: TGTGCCACCAGCAGAGCTCTAGGACTAGCGGGAGCGGGGAATGAGCAGTTCTTC.